This record concerns one TCR beta chain sequence. The sample originates from a study of low-dose radiotherapy and immunotherapy resistance in tumors. Both TCRalpha and TCRbeta chains were reverse transcribed with V-gene-specific primers. A constant-region primer paired with the V-primer adapter amplified TCRs over 20 PCR cycles. A single record per CDR3 protein comes from TCRdb applying MiXCR to the reads. The table records under 15,000 distinct CDR3 sequences, around 74% of them present only once. This clonotype was sampled from a human donor with advanced metastatic prostate, ovarian, gallbladder or colorectal cancer (not recorded which). This table probably holds off-target reads from a library built for another chain.

Here the CDR3 DNA reads TGTGCCATCAGTGAGCCCGGACAGGGGTCTTACTTC. Amino acid sequence: CAISEPGQGSYF. The V call is TRBV10-3, the J call TRBJ2-7; TRBD1 matches at 9 bases. The germline V gene has CDR1 ENHRY and CDR2 SYGVKD. Trimming removed 2 bases from V and 13 bases from J; junction bases left unmatched: 6. This CDR3 has 12 amino acids.